This passage covers 17 T cell receptor beta chains from one sample sequenced in a study of T cells in Graves' hyperthyroidism and ophthalmopathy (dated by TCRdb to about 2019). Receptor libraries were prepared by multiplex PCR. The sequencing machine was an Illumina HiSeq 2000. TCR beta CDR3 regions were amplified from RNA transcripts. A first-round RT-PCR of the TCR CDR3 used the HTBI primer set with the Qiagen OneStep RT-PCR kit. Through fastp at Q25 and MiXCR, TCRdb rebuilt clones from the public reads, retaining in-frame beta chains. Rows merge per CDR3 protein into single entries with the most common DNA and genes. The sample includes fewer than 700,000 distinct CDR3 sequences, with roughly 16% observed a single time. 3.8% of the sample is taken by the ten largest. Input material: blood. The receptors originated from a woman aged 25 to 45 with Graves' hyperthyroidism.

This clonotype was observed a handful of times. The rearrangement joins TRBV6-1 to TRBJ2-1; TRBD2 is a possible D gene (6 bases). Germline V CDR1 and CDR2: MNHNS, SASEGT. V was shortened by 5 bases and J by 6 bases, with 8 bases between the two germline ends. The CDR3 runs to 12 residues. CDR3 DNA sequence: TGTGCCAGCAGTTCTAGCGTCAATGAGCAGTTCTTC. Translation gives CASSSSVNEQFF.

This clonotype has more than one count but fewer than ten. The CDR3 spells CASSVLRGHYNEQFF. The CDR3 DNA reads as TGTGCCAGCAGTGTACTCAGGGGGCACTACAATGAGCAGTTCTTC. The chain is built from TRBV6-2 or TRBV6-3 and TRBJ2-1; TRBD1 matches at 8 bases. CDR1 is MNHEY, CDR2 SVGEGT, per germline. There are 15 residues in the CDR3. V shed 5 bases, J shed 3 bases, and the junction held 6 bases outside the gene matches.

The chain recombines TRBV4-1 with TRBJ1-1; no clear D. Germline CDR1 reads MGHRA; CDR2 reads YSYEKL. CDR3 length equals 17 residues. The V and J ends lost 2 bases and 4 bases respectively, with 20 bases between them. The CDR3, as DNA: TGCGCCAGCAGCCAACATTATTTGACAATTATTAGCACTGAAGCTTTCTTT. It codes for CASSQHYLTIISTEAFF.

The rearrangement uses TRBV28 and TRBJ1-5; perhaps TRBD1 as D (5 bases). Trimming took off 1 base at V and 0 bases at J, with 16 bases between the two ends. The CDR3 sequence is 18 residues long. CDR1 and CDR2 (germline): MDHEN, SYDVKM. The CDR3 coding sequence is TGTGCCAGCAGTTTATATGACAGCCCCAGGCTTAGCAATCAGCCCCAGCATTTT. Protein product: CASSLYDSPRLSNQPQHF.

In its sample, this clonotype was seen a few times. The chain couples TRBV5-1 to TRBJ2-7, with 10 bases that match TRBD1. Trimming took 4 bases from V and 6 from J; bases not matched to a gene: 10. Germline assignment: CDR1 SGHRS and CDR2 YFSETQ. The CDR3 runs 15 residues. The CDR3 reads CASSGTGTGVSEQYF. CDR3 DNA sequence: TGCGCCAGCAGCGGGACCGGGACAGGGGTCTCCGAGCAGTACTTC.

This clonotype was picked up many times. CDR3 bases: TGTGCCAGCAGCTTCCAAGGACGGGAGACCCAGTACTTC. Amino acids: CASSFQGRETQYF. J is TRBJ2-5 and V is TRBV11-1, with unresolved D. The CDR3 contains 13 residues. Trimming left V 3 bases short and J 5 bases short, with 10 bases between. Germline CDR1 reads SGHAT; CDR2 reads FQDESV (reference sequence).

The chain recombines TRBV20-1 with TRBJ1-3; D is unresolved. This CDR3 has 12 amino acids. Deletions cut 3 bases from V and 4 bases from J, with 7 bases between. Germline CDR1 and CDR2: DFQATT and SNEGSKA (reference sequence). The CDR3 region is CSASSTGNTIYF. Here the CDR3 DNA reads TGCAGTGCTAGTTCCACCGGAAACACCATATATTTT.

The chain couples TRBV2 to TRBJ2-7; the D is unclear. This CDR3 spans 8 amino acids. The germline V gene encodes CDR1 SNHLY and CDR2 FYNNEI. CDR3 sequence reads: CATGEQYF. Written as DNA, the CDR3 is TGTGCAACCGGCGAGCAGTACTTC.

The table lists this clonotype with a few counts. The V call is TRBV20-1, the J call TRBJ2-1; 11 bases line up with TRBD2. Trimming took 6 bases from V and 9 from J; bases not matched to a gene: 13. CDR1 is DFQATT and CDR2 is SNEGSKA in the germline V gene (reference sequence). The CDR3 length is 15 residues. For the CDR3, the DNA is TGCAGTGCCAAAAGACTAGCGGGGAAACACAGTGAGCAGTTCTTC. Translated: CSAKRLAGKHSEQFF.

This clonotype was recorded many times. The rearrangement joins TRBV6-2 or TRBV6-3 to TRBJ2-7, with 9 bases aligning to TRBD1. The ends lost 2 bases at V and 5 bases at J; junction bases unmatched: 4. This CDR3 region has 14 residues. The V gene's germline CDR1 is MNHEY and CDR2 SVGEGT. The CDR3 reads CASSYTGTGHEQYF. CDR3 sequence (DNA): TGTGCCAGCAGTTACACCGGGACAGGGCACGAGCAGTACTTC.

The table lists this clonotype with many counts. This chain uses TRBV12-3 or TRBV12-4 with TRBJ1-1; 7 bases map to TRBD1. V lost 2 bases and J lost 5; bases outside the gene matches: 8. CDR3 length equals 15 residues. CDR3 loop: CASSLKRGRGTEAFF. The CDR3 nucleotides are TGTGCCAGCAGTTTAAAGAGGGGGCGCGGTACTGAAGCTTTCTTT.

The sample holds many counts of this clonotype. This chain joins TRBV7-3 and TRBJ2-5; D tentatively fits TRBD1 or TRBD2 (6 bases each). Between the trimmed V and J ends, which lost 2 bases and 4 bases, there was a span of 14 bases. Germline V gene lookup returns CDR1 SGHTA and CDR2 FQGTGA. The CDR3 runs to 15 residues. CDR3 residues: CASSLHTGARETQYF. In DNA, the CDR3 is TGTGCCAGCAGCTTACACACGGGGGCGCGAGAGACCCAGTACTTC. Full variable domain (remainder filled in from reference TRBV7-3 and TRBJ2-5): GAGVSQTPSNKVTEKGKYVELRCDPISGHTALYWYRQSLGQGPEFLIYFQGTGAADDSGLPNDRFFAVRPEGSVSTLKIQRTERGDSAVYLCASSLHTGARETQYFGPGTRLLVL.

This clonotype occurred many times. V gene TRBV2 combines with J gene TRBJ2-2, with 12 positions matching TRBD2. After removal of 6 bases from V and 5 bases from J, the junction contained 7 bases not matched to a gene. CDR1 and CDR2 (germline): SNHLY, FYNNEI. This CDR3 has 16 residues. CDR3 in DNA: TGTGCCAGCAGGGGGACTAGCGGGCTTCTTACCGGGGAGCTGTTTTTT. Translating it yields CASRGTSGLLTGELFF.

V is TRBV12-3 or TRBV12-4 and J is TRBJ1-5; D gene uncertain. The CDR3 spans 14 residues. The V gene lost 3 bases and the J gene lost 1 base, with 7 bases spanning the gap. CDR3 sequence: CASSFVKSNQPQHF. The CDR3 nucleotides are TGTGCCAGCAGTTTCGTGAAGAGCAATCAGCCCCAGCATTTT.

In its sample, this clonotype was seen many times. The chain joins TRBV11-2 to TRBJ2-2; TRBD2 agrees at 8 bases. The junction had 5 bases not matched to a gene; V was cut back by 5 bases and J by 0 bases. CDR3 length equals 16 residues. Germline-derived CDR1 and CDR2 are SGHAT and FQNNGV. The CDR3 nucleotides are TGTGCCAGCAGCCCGGCGGGGGGCGCGAACACCGGGGAGCTGTTTTTT. Its translation: CASSPAGGANTGELFF.

CDR3 region: CASSFRRGNEQFF. The CDR3, as DNA: TGTGCCAGTTCCTTTCGTCGGGGCAATGAGCAGTTCTTC. The genes are TRBV19 and TRBJ2-1, with a possible D match to TRBD2 (5 bases). CDR1 is LNHDA, CDR2 SQIVND, per germline (reference sequence). The CDR3 is 13 amino acids. The V and J ends lost 8 bases and 6 bases respectively, with 14 bases between them.

This clonotype showed up many times. V gene TRBV28 combines with J gene TRBJ2-2; tentative D call: TRBD2 (6 bases). Looked up from germline, CDR1 is MDHEN and CDR2 is SYDVKM. This CDR3 region has 15 residues. Trimming shortened V by 3 bases and J by 5 bases, and 13 bases separated the two germline ends. In DNA form, the CDR3 reads TGTGCCAGCAGTTTCCACGGGAGTGTGACCGGGGAGCTGTTTTTT. As protein: CASSFHGSVTGELFF.